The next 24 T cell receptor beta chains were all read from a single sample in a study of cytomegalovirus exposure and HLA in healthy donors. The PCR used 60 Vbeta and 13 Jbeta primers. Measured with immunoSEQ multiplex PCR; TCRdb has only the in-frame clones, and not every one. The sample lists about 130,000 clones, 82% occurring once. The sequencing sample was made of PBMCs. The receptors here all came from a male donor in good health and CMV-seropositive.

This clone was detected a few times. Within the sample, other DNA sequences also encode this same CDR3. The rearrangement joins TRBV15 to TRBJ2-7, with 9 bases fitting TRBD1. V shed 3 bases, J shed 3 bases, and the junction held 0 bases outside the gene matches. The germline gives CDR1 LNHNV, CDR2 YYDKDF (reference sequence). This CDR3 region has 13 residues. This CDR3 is CATSRDRGYEQYF. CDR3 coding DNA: TGTGCCACCAGCAGGGACAGGGGCTACGAGCAGTACTTC.

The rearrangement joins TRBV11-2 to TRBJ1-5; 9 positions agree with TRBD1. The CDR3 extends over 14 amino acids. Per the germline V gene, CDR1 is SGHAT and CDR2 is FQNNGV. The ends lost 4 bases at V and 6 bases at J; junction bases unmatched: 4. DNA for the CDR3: TGTGCCAGCAGCTACGGGACAGGGAGTCAGCCCCAGCATTTT. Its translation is CASSYGTGSQPQHF.

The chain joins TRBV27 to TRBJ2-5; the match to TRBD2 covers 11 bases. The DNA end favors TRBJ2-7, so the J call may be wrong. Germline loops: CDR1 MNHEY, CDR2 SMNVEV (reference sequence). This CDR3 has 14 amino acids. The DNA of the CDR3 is TGTGCCAGCAGTCAGGGACTAGCGGTCTACGAGCAGTACTTC. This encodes CASSQGLAVYEQYF.

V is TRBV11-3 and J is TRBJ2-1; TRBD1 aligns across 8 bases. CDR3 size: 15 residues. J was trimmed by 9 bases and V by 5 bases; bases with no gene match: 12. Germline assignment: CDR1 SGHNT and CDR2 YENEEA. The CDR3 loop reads CASSGGQGESTEQFF. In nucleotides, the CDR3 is TGTGCCAGCAGCGGCGGACAGGGAGAATCCACTGAGCAGTTCTTC.

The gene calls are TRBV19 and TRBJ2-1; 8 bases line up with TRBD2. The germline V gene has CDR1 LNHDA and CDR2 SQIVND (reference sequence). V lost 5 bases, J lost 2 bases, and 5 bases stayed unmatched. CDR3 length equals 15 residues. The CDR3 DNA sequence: TGTGCCAGTAGTCTCGGACTAGCCCCCTACAATGAGCAGTTCTTC. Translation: CASSLGLAPYNEQFF.

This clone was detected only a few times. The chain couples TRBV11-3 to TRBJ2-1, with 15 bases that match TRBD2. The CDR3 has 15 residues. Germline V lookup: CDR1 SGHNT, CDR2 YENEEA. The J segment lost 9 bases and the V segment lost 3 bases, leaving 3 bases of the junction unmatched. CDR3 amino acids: CASSLGLAGGGEQFF. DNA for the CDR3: TGTGCCAGCAGCTTGGGACTAGCGGGAGGTGGTGAGCAGTTCTTC.

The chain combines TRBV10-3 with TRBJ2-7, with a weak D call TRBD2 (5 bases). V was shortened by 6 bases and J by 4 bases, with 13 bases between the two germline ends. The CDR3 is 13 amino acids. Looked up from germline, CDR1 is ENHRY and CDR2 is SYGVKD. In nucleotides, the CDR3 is TGTGCCATCAGGGACTCTCCTGGGTACGAGCAGTACTTC. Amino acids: CAIRDSPGYEQYF.

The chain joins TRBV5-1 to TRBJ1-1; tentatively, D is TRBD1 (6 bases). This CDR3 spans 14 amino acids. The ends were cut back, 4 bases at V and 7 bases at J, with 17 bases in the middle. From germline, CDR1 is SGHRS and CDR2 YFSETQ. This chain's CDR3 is CASSTSQGSGEAFF. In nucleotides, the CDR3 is TGCGCCAGCAGCACATCACAGGGAAGCGGTGAAGCTTTCTTT.

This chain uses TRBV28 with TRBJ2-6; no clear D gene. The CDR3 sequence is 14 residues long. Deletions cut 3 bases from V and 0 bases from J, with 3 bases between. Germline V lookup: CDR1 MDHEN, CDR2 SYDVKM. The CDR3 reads CASSFLSGANVLTF. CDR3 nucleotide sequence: TGTGCCAGCAGTTTCCTCTCTGGGGCCAACGTCCTGACTTTC.

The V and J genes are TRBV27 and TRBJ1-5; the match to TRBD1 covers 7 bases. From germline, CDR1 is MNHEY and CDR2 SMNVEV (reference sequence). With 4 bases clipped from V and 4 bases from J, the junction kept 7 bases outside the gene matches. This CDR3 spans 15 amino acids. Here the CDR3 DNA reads TGTGCCAGCAGTTCCAGGACAGGCGCGAATCAGCCCCAGCATTTT. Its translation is CASSSRTGANQPQHF.

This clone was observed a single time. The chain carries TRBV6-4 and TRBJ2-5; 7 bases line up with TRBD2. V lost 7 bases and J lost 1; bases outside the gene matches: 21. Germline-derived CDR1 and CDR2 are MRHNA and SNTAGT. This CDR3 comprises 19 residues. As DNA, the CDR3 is TGTGCCAGCACCAGATCTTGGGGGGGGACTTTAATCTCCCAAGAGACCCAGTACTTC. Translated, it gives CASTRSWGGTLISQETQYF.

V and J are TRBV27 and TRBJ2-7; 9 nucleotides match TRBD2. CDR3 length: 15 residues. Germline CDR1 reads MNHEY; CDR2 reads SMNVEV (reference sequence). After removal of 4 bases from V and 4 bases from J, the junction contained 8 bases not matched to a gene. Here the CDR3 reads CASSWDGAGGYEQYF. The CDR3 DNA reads TGTGCCAGCAGTTGGGATGGGGCGGGAGGGTACGAGCAGTACTTC.

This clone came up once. CDR3 nucleotides: TGTGCCAGCATGGTTGGGGGAGCGGGACCCTACGAGCAGTACTTC. Protein sequence: CASMVGGAGPYEQYF. This rearrangement joins TRBV28 to TRBJ2-7; 7 nucleotides align to TRBD2. The CDR3 sequence is 15 residues long. The V gene's germline CDR1 is MDHEN and CDR2 SYDVKM. With 7 bases clipped from V and 2 bases from J, the junction kept 11 bases outside the gene matches.

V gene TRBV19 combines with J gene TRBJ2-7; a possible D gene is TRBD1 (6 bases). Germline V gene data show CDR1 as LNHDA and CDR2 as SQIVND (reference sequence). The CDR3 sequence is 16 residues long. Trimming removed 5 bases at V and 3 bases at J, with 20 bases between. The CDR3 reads CASSLDTGWGLYEQYF. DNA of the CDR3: TGTGCCAGTAGTCTCGATACAGGTTGGGGGCTCTACGAGCAGTACTTC.

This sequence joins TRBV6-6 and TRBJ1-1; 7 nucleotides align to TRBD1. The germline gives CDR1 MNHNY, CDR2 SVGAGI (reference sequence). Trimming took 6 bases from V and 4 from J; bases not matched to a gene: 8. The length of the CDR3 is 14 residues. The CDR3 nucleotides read TGTGCCAGCAGGGGGATTCAGGGGGGCACTGAAGCTTTCTTT. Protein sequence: CASRGIQGGTEAFF.

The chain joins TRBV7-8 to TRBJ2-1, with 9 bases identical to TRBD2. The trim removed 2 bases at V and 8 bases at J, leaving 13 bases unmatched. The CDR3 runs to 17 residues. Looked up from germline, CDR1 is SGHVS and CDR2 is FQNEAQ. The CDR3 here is CASSLPLVALAGDEQFF. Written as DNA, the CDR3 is TGTGCCAGCAGCTTACCTTTAGTCGCGTTAGCGGGAGATGAGCAGTTCTTC.

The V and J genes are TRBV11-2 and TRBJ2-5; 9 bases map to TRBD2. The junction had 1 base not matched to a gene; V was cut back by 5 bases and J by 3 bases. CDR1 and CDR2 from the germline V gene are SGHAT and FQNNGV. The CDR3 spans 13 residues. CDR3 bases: TGTGCCAGCAGCCTAGCGGGAAAAGAGACCCAGTACTTC. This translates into CASSLAGKETQYF.

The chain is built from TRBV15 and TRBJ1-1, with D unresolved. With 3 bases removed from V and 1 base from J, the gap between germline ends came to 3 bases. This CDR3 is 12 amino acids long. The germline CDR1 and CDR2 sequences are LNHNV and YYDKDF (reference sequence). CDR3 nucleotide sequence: TGTGCCACCAGCAGGCGGAACACTGAAGCTTTCTTT. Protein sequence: CATSRRNTEAFF. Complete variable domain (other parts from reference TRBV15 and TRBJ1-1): DAMVIQNPRYQVTQFGKPVTLSCSQTLNHNVMYWYQQKSSQAPKLLFHYYDKDFNNEADTPDNFQSRRPNTSFCFLDIRSPGLGDTAMYLCATSRRNTEAFFGQGTRLTVV.

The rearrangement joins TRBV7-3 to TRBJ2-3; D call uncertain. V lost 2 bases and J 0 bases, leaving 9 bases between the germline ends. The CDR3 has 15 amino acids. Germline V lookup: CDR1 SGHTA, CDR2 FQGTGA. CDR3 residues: CASSLDGPSTDTQYF. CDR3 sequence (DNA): TGTGCCAGCAGCTTAGATGGGCCTAGCACAGATACGCAGTATTTT. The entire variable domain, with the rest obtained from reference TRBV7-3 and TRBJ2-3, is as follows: GAGVSQTPSNKVTEKGKYVELRCDPISGHTALYWYRQSLGQGPEFLIYFQGTGAADDSGLPNDRFFAVRPEGSVSTLKIQRTERGDSAVYLCASSLDGPSTDTQYFGPGTRLTVL.

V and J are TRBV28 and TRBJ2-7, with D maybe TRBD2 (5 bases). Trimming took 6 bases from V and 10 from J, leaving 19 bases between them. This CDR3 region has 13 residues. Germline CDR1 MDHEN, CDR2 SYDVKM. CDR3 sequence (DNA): TGTGCCAGCAGCCCCCCCAAGAGGGAAGAACAGTACTTC. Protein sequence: CASSPPKREEQYF.

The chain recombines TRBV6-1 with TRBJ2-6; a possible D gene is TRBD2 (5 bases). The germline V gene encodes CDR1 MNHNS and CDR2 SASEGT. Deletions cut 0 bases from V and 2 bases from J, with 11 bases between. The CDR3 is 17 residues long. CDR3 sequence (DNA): TGTGCCAGCAGTGAAGCGCTTCGAGGGACTGGGGCCAACGTCCTGACTTTC. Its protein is CASSEALRGTGANVLTF.

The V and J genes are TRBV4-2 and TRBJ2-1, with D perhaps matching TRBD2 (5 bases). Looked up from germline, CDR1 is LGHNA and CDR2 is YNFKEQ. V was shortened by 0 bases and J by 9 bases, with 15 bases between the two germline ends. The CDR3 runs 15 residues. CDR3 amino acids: CASSQEFASMGEQFF. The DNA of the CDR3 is TGTGCCAGCAGCCAAGAATTCGCTAGCATGGGTGAGCAGTTCTTC.

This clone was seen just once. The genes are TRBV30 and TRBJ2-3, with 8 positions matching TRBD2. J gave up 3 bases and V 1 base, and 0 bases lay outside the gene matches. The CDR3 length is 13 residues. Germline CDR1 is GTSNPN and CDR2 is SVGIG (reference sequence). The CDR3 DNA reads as TGTGCCTGGAGTGGCGGGAGGACAGATACGCAGTATTTT. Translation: CAWSGGRTDTQYF.

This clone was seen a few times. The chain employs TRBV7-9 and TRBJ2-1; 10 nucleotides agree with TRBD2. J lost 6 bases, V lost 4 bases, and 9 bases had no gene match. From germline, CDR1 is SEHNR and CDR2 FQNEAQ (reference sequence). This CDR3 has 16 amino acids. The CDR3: CASSSDSSGSINEQFF. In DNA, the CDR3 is TGTGCCAGCAGCTCCGATTCTAGCGGGAGCATCAATGAGCAGTTCTTC. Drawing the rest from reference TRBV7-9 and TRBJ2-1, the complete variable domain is DTGVSQNPRHKITKRGQNVTFRCDPISEHNRLYWYRQTLGQGPEFLTYFQNEAQLEKSRLLSDRFSAERPKGSFSTLEIQRTEQGDSAMYLCASSSDSSGSINEQFFGPGTRLTVL.